Below, 26 T cell receptor beta chains from the same sample are listed, as sequenced in a study of T cells in tuberculosis. TCRdb's copy holds only in-frame clones and misses some; the assay was immunoSEQ multiplex PCR. Counted here are tens of thousands of clones, around 90% occurring once; the ten biggest clones make up 17%. Sequencing input: PBMCs. The receptors shown here come from a donor aged 5 to 30 with latent tuberculosis or without tuberculosis infection. Some clones in this sample may be carry-over from other donors' samples.

The chain combines TRBV27 with TRBJ1-4, with D maybe TRBD1 (5 bases). CDR3 length equals 11 residues. The germline V gene has CDR1 MNHEY and CDR2 SMNVEV (reference sequence). Trimming shortened V by 6 bases and J by 8 bases, and 7 bases separated the two germline ends. The chain's CDR3 is CASSRGEKLFF. The CDR3, as DNA: TGTGCCAGCAGCCGGGGGGAAAAACTGTTTTTT.

The genes are TRBV15 and TRBJ2-7; D not certain. The germline gives CDR1 LNHNV, CDR2 YYDKDF (reference sequence). With 0 bases removed from V and 6 bases from J, the gap between germline ends came to 9 bases. The CDR3 is 13 amino acids. This CDR3 reads CATSRDPYSEQYF. The CDR3 nucleotides read TGTGCCACCAGCAGAGATCCCTACTCCGAGCAGTACTTC. The variable domain in full, completed from reference TRBV15 and TRBJ2-7, reads DAMVIQNPRYQVTQFGKPVTLSCSQTLNHNVMYWYQQKSSQAPKLLFHYYDKDFNNEADTPDNFQSRRPNTSFCFLDIRSPGLGDTAMYLCATSRDPYSEQYFGPGTRLTVT.

The chain is built from TRBV5-1 and TRBJ1-1; D might be TRBD1 (5 bases). V was shortened by 2 bases and J by 4 bases, with 15 bases between the two germline ends. Germline V gene lookup returns CDR1 SGHRS and CDR2 YFSETQ. The CDR3 spans 15 residues. CDR3 region: CASSFGQSRGTEAFF. CDR3 sequence (DNA): TGCGCCAGCAGCTTCGGCCAATCAAGGGGCACTGAAGCTTTCTTT.

This chain links TRBV5-4 with TRBJ2-5; 7 bases are shared with TRBD2. In germline, CDR1 is SGHNT, CDR2 YYREEE (reference sequence). V gave up 1 base and J gave up 4 bases; unmatched junction bases: 4. The CDR3 is made up of 14 amino acids. The CDR3 loop is CASSLRGRGETQYF. The DNA of the CDR3 is TGTGCCAGCAGCTTGAGAGGGAGGGGAGAGACCCAGTACTTC.

This clone has just one count. The chain has TRBV10-2 and TRBJ2-1; D unresolved. This CDR3 is 12 amino acids long. Germline V gene sequence: CDR1 WSHSY, CDR2 SAAADI. V was clipped by 8 bases and J by 0 bases, with 5 bases between them. CDR3 nucleotides: TGCGCCAGCGAGAGCTCCTACAATGAGCAGTTCTTC. This encodes CASESSYNEQFF.

A single count supports this clone. This sequence joins TRBV4-2 and TRBJ2-7, with 10 bases that match TRBD2. The CDR3 has 15 residues. V was pared by 4 bases and J by 0 bases, with 3 bases of the junction left unmatched. The germline gives CDR1 LGHNA, CDR2 YNFKEQ. The CDR3 loop is CASSPWTSGSYEQYF. The CDR3 DNA follows: TGTGCCAGCAGCCCCTGGACTAGCGGCTCCTACGAGCAGTACTTC.

The rearrangement links TRBV6-5 to TRBJ1-1, with D possibly being TRBD1 (5 bases). The CDR3 consists of 16 residues. Trimming cost V 2 bases and J 6 bases, with 19 bases left between them. Germline-derived CDR1 and CDR2 are MNHEY and SVGAGI. In DNA, the CDR3 is TGTGCCAGCAGTTACGTCCAGGGCCTACCTGGGGCTGAAGCTTTCTTT. Its protein product is CASSYVQGLPGAEAFF.

The chain recombines TRBV19 with TRBJ2-3; D perhaps matches TRBD2 (5 bases). Trimming left V 9 bases short and J 1 base short, with 20 bases between. The CDR3 covers 16 residues. Germline V gene data show CDR1 as LNHDA and CDR2 as SQIVND (reference sequence). CDR3 sequence reads: CASSGSPLTGTDTQYF. CDR3 in DNA: TGTGCCAGCAGCGGCAGTCCCTTAACTGGCACAGATACGCAGTATTTT.

The chain carries TRBV2 and TRBJ2-4; perhaps TRBD1 as D (5 bases). CDR1 is SNHLY, CDR2 FYNNEI, per germline. CDR3 length: 16 amino acids. The V gene lost 2 bases and the J gene lost 0 bases, with 11 bases spanning the gap. CDR3 sequence reads: CASSERQLLAKNIQYF. The CDR3 coding sequence is TGTGCCAGCAGTGAACGACAGTTACTAGCCAAAAACATTCAGTACTTC.

J is TRBJ2-3 and V is TRBV2; 7 positions agree with TRBD1. Losses at the gene ends were 6 bases for V and 5 bases for J; bases not matched to a gene: 11. CDR3 length: 15 amino acids. Germline V CDR1 and CDR2: SNHLY, FYNNEI. The CDR3 loop is CASSGTGTAVDTQYF. For the CDR3, the DNA is TGTGCCAGCAGCGGGACCGGGACAGCGGTAGATACGCAGTATTTT. The variable domain in full, completed from reference TRBV2 and TRBJ2-3, reads EPEVTQTPSHQVTQMGQEVILRCVPISNHLYFYWYRQILGQKVEFLVSFYNNEISEKSEIFDDQFSVERPDGSNFTLKIRSTKLEDSAMYFCASSGTGTAVDTQYFGPGTRLTVL.

This clone was seen a single time. V usage is TRBV6-5 and J usage is TRBJ2-7; 9 positions agree with TRBD2. J was trimmed by 6 bases and V by 2 bases; bases with no gene match: 8. There are 15 residues in the CDR3. Germline CDR1 is MNHEY and CDR2 is SVGAGI. The CDR3 here is CASSYGSGGFSEQYF. DNA for the CDR3: TGTGCCAGCAGTTACGGCAGCGGGGGGTTCAGCGAGCAGTACTTC.

This clone was observed a few times. J is TRBJ1-2 and V is TRBV14; D uncertain. With 9 bases removed from V and 4 bases from J, the gap between germline ends came to 9 bases. This CDR3 is built from 11 residues. Germline values: CDR1 SGHDN, CDR2 FVKESK. The CDR3 loop reads CARRNLYGYTF. CDR3 DNA: TGTGCCAGGAGGAACCTCTATGGCTACACCTTC.

The gene calls are TRBV30 and TRBJ1-1, with 8 bases aligning to TRBD1. The CDR3 is made up of 13 amino acids. Germline V CDR1 and CDR2: GTSNPN, SVGIG (reference sequence). V lost 7 bases and J lost 4; bases outside the gene matches: 8. The CDR3 here is CAFVDRVGTEAFF. CDR3 DNA: TGTGCCTTCGTGGACAGGGTGGGCACTGAAGCTTTCTTT.

The chain recombines TRBV5-1 with TRBJ2-3; D is ambiguous. Between the trimmed V and J ends, which lost 3 bases and 3 bases, there was a span of 14 bases. Germline values: CDR1 SGHRS, CDR2 YFSETQ. CDR3 length: 15 residues. The CDR3: CASSWRSWRTDTQYF. For the CDR3, the DNA is TGCGCCAGCAGCTGGCGTTCGTGGCGGACAGATACGCAGTATTTT.

The rearrangement links TRBV6-1 to TRBJ2-7; D gene uncertain. From germline, CDR1 is MNHNS and CDR2 SASEGT. CDR3 length: 12 amino acids. The V end was cut by 6 bases, the J end by 7 bases, with 13 bases between. CDR3 in DNA: TGTGCCAGCAGGGAGACCTTCGGGGAGCAGTACTTC. It is translated as CASRETFGEQYF.

The rearrangement uses TRBV13 and TRBJ1-6; the D is unclear. This CDR3 is built from 13 residues. CDR1 and CDR2 from the germline V gene are PRHDT and FYEKMQ (reference sequence). Trimming removed 2 bases at V and 8 bases at J, with 7 bases between. The CDR3 nucleotides read TGTGCCAGCAGCTTAAACTTTGATTCACCCCTCCACTTT. This encodes CASSLNFDSPLHF.

The V and J genes are TRBV5-3 and TRBJ1-5; possibly TRBD1 for D (5 bases). TRBV5-3 is assigned to the ORF class and has an uncertain function. V was trimmed by 4 bases and J by 0 bases, leaving 29 bases between them. The CDR3 loop spans 21 amino acids. The chain's CDR3 is CARSATYTRGKDSYSNQPQHF. The CDR3 DNA follows: TGTGCCAGAAGCGCAACGTATACAAGGGGCAAAGATTCTTATAGCAATCAGCCCCAGCATTTT.

V usage is TRBV27 and J usage is TRBJ2-1; 13 nucleotides line up with TRBD2. This CDR3 comprises 18 residues. V was pared by 0 bases and J by 0 bases, with 2 bases of the junction left unmatched. Germline CDR1 MNHEY, CDR2 SMNVEV (reference sequence). CDR3 amino acids: CASSLSRTSGSSYNEQFF. The CDR3 nucleotides are TGTGCCAGCAGTTTATCCAGGACTAGCGGGAGCTCCTACAATGAGCAGTTCTTC.

The genes are TRBV7-8 and TRBJ2-1; 7 bases are shared with TRBD2. The CDR3 spans 16 residues. The germline V gene encodes CDR1 SGHVS and CDR2 FQNEAQ. Trimming at V came to 8 bases and at J to 6 bases, leaving 16 bases not matched to a gene. CDR3 region: CASVRLLGGSFNEQFF. The CDR3 coding sequence is TGTGCCAGCGTTCGCTTGCTAGGCGGGAGCTTCAATGAGCAGTTCTTC.

The chain joins TRBV7-9 to TRBJ2-1; 8 nucleotides agree with TRBD2. CDR1 is SEHNR and CDR2 is FQNEAQ in the germline V gene (reference sequence). V lost 7 bases to trimming and J lost 3 bases; unmatched junction nucleotides: 11. The CDR3 sequence is 16 residues long. DNA of the CDR3: TGTGCCAGCACGAGCCACAGAGCGGGAGTCTACAATGAGCAGTTCTTC. It translates to CASTSHRAGVYNEQFF. The variable domain in full, completed from reference TRBV7-9 and TRBJ2-1, reads DTGVSQNPRHKITKRGQNVTFRCDPISEHNRLYWYRQTLGQGPEFLTYFQNEAQLEKSRLLSDRFSAERPKGSFSTLEIQRTEQGDSAMYLCASTSHRAGVYNEQFFGPGTRLTVL.

The chain's CDR3 is CASLAGSSYVYGYTF. For the CDR3, the DNA is TGTGCCAGCCTGGCGGGCAGCTCCTATGTCTATGGCTACACCTTC. V gene TRBV19 combines with J gene TRBJ1-2; D remains unclear. V shed 9 bases and J shed 4 bases, with 21 bases lying between them. The CDR3 length is 15 residues. In germline, CDR1 is LNHDA, CDR2 SQIVND (reference sequence).

DNA for the CDR3: TGTGCCAGCAGCCCATTGGCGGGGGAGACAAAAAACATTCAGTACTTC. Encoded protein: CASSPLAGETKNIQYF. V gene TRBV9 combines with J gene TRBJ2-4; 7 bases are a match to TRBD2. Trimming at V came to 4 bases and at J to 4 bases, leaving 11 bases not matched to a gene. Germline values: CDR1 SGDLS, CDR2 YYNGEE. The CDR3 has 16 residues.

This clone was detected only once. The rearrangement joins TRBV9 to TRBJ2-4, with D hard to call. Germline V gives CDR1 SGDLS, CDR2 YYNGEE. Between the trimmed V and J ends, which lost 3 bases and 3 bases, there was a span of 7 bases. The CDR3 is made up of 13 amino acids. In nucleotides, the CDR3 is TGTGCCAGCAGCGACACTAACAAAAACATTCAGTACTTC. Protein: CASSDTNKNIQYF.

The chain recombines TRBV6-1 with TRBJ1-5; D ambiguous. The CDR3 is 15 amino acids. Germline V lookup: CDR1 MNHNS, CDR2 SASEGT. V was shortened by 4 bases and J by 15 bases, with 25 bases between the two germline ends. The CDR3 loop is CASSADLYDPTVRHF. CDR3 DNA sequence: TGTGCCAGCAGTGCCGACCTATATGATCCTACAGTAAGGCATTTT.

V usage is TRBV9 and J usage is TRBJ2-1; 12 bases are a match to TRBD2. V lost 4 bases and J lost 0; bases outside the gene matches: 17. Germline V CDR1 and CDR2: SGDLS, YYNGEE. The CDR3 covers 21 residues. The CDR3 sequence is CASSPPPIGLAGLSSYNEQFF. CDR3 bases: TGTGCCAGCAGCCCGCCGCCGATAGGACTAGCGGGATTAAGCTCCTACAATGAGCAGTTCTTC.

The V and J genes are TRBV28 and TRBJ2-7; D remains ambiguous. Trimming took off 3 bases at V and 1 base at J, with 19 bases between the two ends. Germline CDR1 is MDHEN and CDR2 is SYDVKM. The length of the CDR3 is 17 residues. CDR3 nucleotide sequence: TGTGCCAGCAGTTTCCATCTCCGTGATCTATCTTCCTACGAGCAGTACTTC. Translated, it gives CASSFHLRDLSSYEQYF.